These 13 T cell receptor beta chains share one sample of origin, sequenced in a study of cytomegalovirus exposure and HLA in healthy donors. 13 Jbeta primers and 60 Vbeta primers were used for the PCR. Produced via immunoSEQ multiplex PCR; TCRdb's table is partial and in-frame only. The table records approximately 150,000 clones, 60% to 85% of them present only once. The sample comprised PBMCs. The source of these receptors is a man aged 35 to 55 in good health and CMV-seronegative.

This clone was seen a handful of times. The chain is built from TRBV6-5 and TRBJ2-7; D uncertain. V was cut by 6 bases and J by 5 bases, with 14 bases left in between. Germline lookup yields CDR1 MNHEY and CDR2 SVGAGI. The CDR3 extends over 13 amino acids. CDR3 in amino acids: CASSPSRRDEQYF. The CDR3 nucleotides are TGTGCCAGCAGCCCGAGCAGACGGGACGAGCAGTACTTC.

The chain has TRBV14 and TRBJ2-7; D might be TRBD2 (5 bases). This CDR3 spans 15 amino acids. V lost 0 bases to trimming and J lost 5 bases, with 14 bases between them. Germline CDR1 is SGHDN and CDR2 is FVKESK. In nucleotides, the CDR3 is TGTGCCAGCAGCCAAGATGGAGGAACTCTACACGAGCAGTACTTC. This sequence encodes CASSQDGGTLHEQYF.

V and J are TRBV12-2 and TRBJ2-7; the D segment call TRBD1 is taken from the table without a DNA check. TRBV12-2 constitutes a pseudogene. CDR3 size: 16 residues. DNA for the CDR3: TGTGCAAGTCGCTTAGGGGGACAGGGGCAGTCCTACGAGCAGTACTTC. It codes for CASRLGGQGQSYEQYF.

The chain uses TRBV7-2 and TRBJ1-2, with D possibly matching TRBD1 (6 bases). Germline values: CDR1 SGHTA, CDR2 FQGNSA. The CDR3 has 16 residues. Trimming shortened V by 1 base and J by 3 bases, and 15 bases separated the two germline ends. The CDR3 here is CASSLVRATGYYGYTF. The CDR3 nucleotides read TGTGCCAGCAGCTTAGTACGGGCGACAGGCTACTATGGCTACACCTTC.

The V and J genes are TRBV6-1 and TRBJ1-3; 8 bases line up with TRBD1. The ends lost 9 bases at V and 1 base at J; junction bases unmatched: 8. The germline CDR1 and CDR2 sequences are MNHNS and SASEGT. The CDR3 is 15 amino acids. CDR3 residues: CARSNGQGSGNTIYF. The CDR3 region has the DNA TGTGCCAGAAGCAACGGACAGGGTTCTGGAAACACCATATATTTT.

CDR3 nucleotides: TGTGCCAGCAGCGTAGGGGGACAGAGCCAAGAGACCCAGTACTTC. This codes for CASSVGGQSQETQYF. The chain is built from TRBV9 and TRBJ2-5; 7 bases align to TRBD1. The CDR3 covers 15 residues. Losses at the gene ends were 0 bases for V and 1 base for J; bases not matched to a gene: 3. Germline CDR1 reads SGDLS; CDR2 reads YYNGEE.

The V and J genes are TRBV27 and TRBJ2-7; 9 nucleotides line up with TRBD2. The CDR3 length is 15 residues. Per the germline V gene, CDR1 is MNHEY and CDR2 is SMNVEV (reference sequence). V dropped 0 bases and J dropped 4; count of bases not matched to a gene: 4. Here the CDR3 reads CASSLSSGGWYEQYF. The CDR3 DNA follows: TGTGCCAGCAGTTTATCCAGCGGGGGGTGGTACGAGCAGTACTTC.

This clone occurred a few times. The chain is built from TRBV30 and TRBJ2-7; 8 positions match TRBD1. This CDR3 contains 12 residues. CDR1 GTSNPN and CDR2 SVGIG come from the germline V gene (reference sequence). V shed 3 bases, J shed 6 bases, and the junction held 4 bases outside the gene matches. DNA for the CDR3: TGTGCCTGGAGCGGACAGGGTATCGAGCAGTACTTC. Its translation is CAWSGQGIEQYF. Drawing the rest from reference TRBV30 and TRBJ2-7, the complete variable domain is SQTIHQWPATLVQPVGSPLSLECTVEGTSNPNLYWYRQAAGRGLQLLFYSVGIGQISSEVPQNLSASRPQDRQFILSSKKLLLSDSGFYLCAWSGQGIEQYFGPGTRLTVT.

This clone has only a few counts. CDR3 coding DNA: TGTGCCAGCGGAATAACAGAACAAAAACTGTTTTTT. Its translation is CASGITEQKLFF. The V call is TRBV28, the J call TRBJ1-4; D gene ambiguous. The CDR3 runs 12 residues. Trimming stripped 8 bases from V and 9 bases from J, with 13 bases between. Germline values: CDR1 MDHEN, CDR2 SYDVKM.

The V call is TRBV29-1, the J call TRBJ2-2; weak D call: TRBD1 (5 bases). V gave up 6 bases and J gave up 4 bases, with 12 bases separating them. This CDR3 region has 13 residues. Germline-derived CDR1 and CDR2 are SQVTM and ANQGSEA. The CDR3 sequence is CSVGRVATGELFF. DNA of the CDR3: TGCAGCGTCGGCAGGGTGGCCACCGGGGAGCTGTTTTTT.

This clone was observed a few times. V and J are TRBV5-4 and TRBJ2-1; 10 nucleotides align to TRBD2. J gave up 4 bases and V 0 bases, and 1 base lay outside the gene matches. Germline loops: CDR1 SGHNT, CDR2 YYREEE (reference sequence). CDR3 length: 15 amino acids. CDR3 amino acids: CASSLVTSGYNEQFF. The CDR3, as DNA: TGTGCCAGCAGCTTGGTGACTAGCGGGTACAATGAGCAGTTCTTC.

The chain uses TRBV2 and TRBJ2-5, with D possibly matching TRBD2 (5 bases). The CDR3 length is 14 residues. Trimming shortened V by 7 bases and J by 5 bases, and 17 bases separated the two germline ends. The germline CDR1 and CDR2 sequences are SNHLY and FYNNEI. The CDR3 DNA follows: TGTGCCAGCACGGTATCGGGGTCGAGGGAGACCCAGTACTTC. Amino acids: CASTVSGSRETQYF.

The chain has TRBV7-9 and TRBJ2-6; tentative D call: TRBD1 (5 bases). The length of the CDR3 is 17 residues. Germline values: CDR1 SEHNR, CDR2 FQNEAQ (reference sequence). V dropped 2 bases and J dropped 0 bases, with 11 bases sitting between them. The CDR3 coding sequence is TGTGCCAGCAGCTTAATAGACAGCTTCTCTGGGGCCAACGTCCTGACTTTC. Translated, it gives CASSLIDSFSGANVLTF.